What follows are 3 T cell receptor beta chains derived from one specimen sequenced in a study of shared clonotypes between healthy human individuals. Sequencing used immunoSEQ multiplex PCR; TCRdb keeps in-frame clones, though not all of them. The sample has about 1.4 million clones, around 97% seen once; the top ten hold roughly 1.2%. The sequencing input was naive CD4+ T cells sorted from blood. Subset indicated: CD45RA+ positively selected. Receptors were obtained from a man between 25 and 39 years old in good health.

The gene calls are TRBV21-1 and TRBJ2-7; whether TRBD2, the table's D call, matches the DNA was not checked. TRBV21-1 is a listed pseudogene. The CDR3 covers 14 residues. The CDR3 sequence: CASSKDGTRDEQYF. The CDR3 nucleotides read TGTGCCAGCAGCAAAGATGGTACCCGGGACGAGCAGTACTTC.

The chain joins TRBV29-1 to TRBJ2-7, with TRBD2 matching 9 bases. Unmatched junction bases numbered 13, after V lost 3 bases and J lost 7 bases. The CDR3 is made up of 15 amino acids. Germline V lookup: CDR1 SQVTM, CDR2 ANQGSEA. CDR3 bases: TGCAGCGTTGATATGGCGGGAGGGGCGGGGTTTGAGCAGTACTTC. Amino acids: CSVDMAGGAGFEQYF.

The chain employs TRBV7-2 and TRBJ2-7; D tentatively reads TRBD1 or TRBD2 (6 bases each). Germline V lookup: CDR1 SGHTA, CDR2 FQGNSA. This CDR3 comprises 15 residues. The V gene lost 1 base and the J gene lost 5 bases, with 15 bases spanning the gap. The CDR3 here is CASSLGGAGVHEQYF. DNA for the CDR3: TGTGCCAGCAGCTTAGGCGGGGCAGGGGTCCACGAGCAGTACTTC.